The rows below give T cell receptor beta chains drawn from one sample of a study of CD8+ T cells in alopecia areata. Sequencing was performed with immunoSEQ multiplex PCR; in TCRdb, only in-frame clones are kept and a portion is missing. The repertoire holds roughly 200,000 clones, with roughly 63% as singletons. The specimen was CD4+ T cells sorted from blood, collected at week 0. Receptors originate from a human donor with alopecia areata. Both conserved end residues are part of each CDR3. A D gene is named only where the DNA matches it firmly.

cdr3_aa | d_call | v_call
CSVTGTGTYGYTF | TRBD1 | TRBV29-1
CASSLSAGELFF | NA | TRBV7-2
CSVGDREAFF | TRBD1 | TRBV29-1
CASSGQGGTGELFF | NA | TRBV6-4
CASSSFSRDSTEAFF | NA | TRBV7-8
CASSKLPRTVVSYNEQFF | NA | TRBV7-2
CASSLPTGGSNTEAFF | TRBD1 | TRBV7-8
CASSYSAGENQPQHF | NA | TRBV6-5
CSVYRRNTEAFF | NA | TRBV29-1
CASSQAQARYGYTF | NA | TRBV4-1
CASSWDRFNSPLHF | NA | TRBV14
CASSSSTGGGADTQYF | NA | TRBV6-6
CASSLDSSDQPQHF | NA | TRBV7-2
CASSLLRGVYNEQFF | TRBD2 | TRBV7-2
CSVRPRVHSYEQYF | NA | TRBV29-1
CATSRPISRGPYNEQFF | NA | TRBV15
CASSTVLGTGGIYGYTF | TRBD1 | TRBV19
CSVSDRGREQYF | TRBD1 | TRBV29-1
CASSQGTSGALNIQYF | TRBD2 | TRBV13
CASSRGLAGGNEQFF | TRBD2 | TRBV6-6
CSVGSEGANYGYTF | TRBD1 | TRBV29-1
CASSSEATGSTRELFF | TRBD1 | TRBV7-9
CAWGTGVGSPLHF | TRBD1 | TRBV30